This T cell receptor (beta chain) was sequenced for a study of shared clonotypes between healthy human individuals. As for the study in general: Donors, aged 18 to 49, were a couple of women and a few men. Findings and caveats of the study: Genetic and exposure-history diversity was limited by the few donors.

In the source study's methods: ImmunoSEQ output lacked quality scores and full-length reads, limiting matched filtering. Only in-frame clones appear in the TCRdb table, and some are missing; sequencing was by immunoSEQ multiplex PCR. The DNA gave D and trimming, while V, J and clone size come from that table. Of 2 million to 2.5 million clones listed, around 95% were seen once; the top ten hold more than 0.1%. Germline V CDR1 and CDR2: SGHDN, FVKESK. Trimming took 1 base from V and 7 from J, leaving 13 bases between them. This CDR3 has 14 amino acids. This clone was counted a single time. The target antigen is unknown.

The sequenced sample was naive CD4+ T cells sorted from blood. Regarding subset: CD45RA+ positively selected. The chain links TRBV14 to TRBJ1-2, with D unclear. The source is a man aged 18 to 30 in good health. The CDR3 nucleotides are TGTGCCAGCAGCCAAGTACGTGAGGGCATTGGCTACACCTTC. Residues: CASSQVREGIGYTF. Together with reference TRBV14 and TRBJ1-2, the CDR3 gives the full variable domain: EAGVTQFPSHSVIEKGQTVTLRCDPISGHDNLYWYRRVMGKEIKFLLHFVKESKQDESGMPNNRFLAERTGGTYSTLKVQPAELEDSGVYFCASSQVREGIGYTFGSGTRLTVV.